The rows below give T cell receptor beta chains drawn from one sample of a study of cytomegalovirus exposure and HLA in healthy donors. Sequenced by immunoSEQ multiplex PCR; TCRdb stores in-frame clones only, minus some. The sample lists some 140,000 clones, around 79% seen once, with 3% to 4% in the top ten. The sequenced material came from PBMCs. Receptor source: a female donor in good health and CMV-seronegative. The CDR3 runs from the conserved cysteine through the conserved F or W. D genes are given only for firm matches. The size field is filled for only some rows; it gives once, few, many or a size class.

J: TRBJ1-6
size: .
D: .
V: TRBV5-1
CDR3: CASSQETGNNSPLHF
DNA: TGCGCCAGCAGCCAAGAGACAGGAAATAATTCACCCCTCCACTTT

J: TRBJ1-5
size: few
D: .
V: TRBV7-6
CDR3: CASSLVQADNQPQHF
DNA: TGTGCCAGCAGCTTAGTTCAGGCCGATAATCAGCCCCAGCATTTT

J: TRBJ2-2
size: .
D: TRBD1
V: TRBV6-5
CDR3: CAAGTGDTGELFF
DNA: TGTGCCGCCGGAACAGGGGACACCGGGGAGCTGTTTTTT

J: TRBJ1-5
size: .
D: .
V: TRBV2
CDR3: CASRLTAGNQPQHF
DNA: TGTGCCAGCAGATTGACAGCGGGTAATCAGCCCCAGCATTTT

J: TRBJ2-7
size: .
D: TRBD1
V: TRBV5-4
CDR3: CASSRTGGSYEQYF
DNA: TGTGCCAGCAGCAGGACAGGGGGATCCTACGAGCAGTACTTC

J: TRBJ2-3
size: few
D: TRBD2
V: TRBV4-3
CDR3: CASSQEGLARTDTQYF
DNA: TGCGCCAGCAGCCAAGAGGGACTAGCAAGAACAGATACGCAGTATTTT

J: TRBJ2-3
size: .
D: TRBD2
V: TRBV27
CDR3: CASSWGGRSTDTQYF
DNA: TGTGCCAGCAGTTGGGGGGGAAGGAGCACAGATACGCAGTATTTT

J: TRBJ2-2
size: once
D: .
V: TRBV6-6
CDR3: CASSQGTGQSTGELFF
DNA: TGTGCCAGCAGTCAGGGGACGGGTCAGAGCACCGGGGAGCTGTTTTTT

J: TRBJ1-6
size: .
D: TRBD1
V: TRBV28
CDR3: CASIGQGGAYNSPLHF
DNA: TGTGCCAGCATCGGACAGGGAGGCGCCTATAATTCACCCCTCCACTTT

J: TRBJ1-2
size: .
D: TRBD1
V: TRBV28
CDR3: CASRTDRGHYHGYTF
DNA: TGTGCCAGCAGAACCGACAGGGGGCATTATCATGGCTACACCTTC

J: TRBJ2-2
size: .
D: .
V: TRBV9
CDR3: CASSVSRGVGTGELFF
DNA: TGTGCCAGCAGCGTAAGCAGGGGGGTCGGCACCGGGGAGCTGTTTTTT

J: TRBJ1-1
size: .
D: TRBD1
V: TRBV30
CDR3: CAWSEDRVTFF
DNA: TGTGCCTGGAGCGAAGACAGGGTAACTTTCTTT

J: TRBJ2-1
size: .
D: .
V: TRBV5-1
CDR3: CASSLGTIDNEQFF
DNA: TGCGCCAGCAGCTTGGGGACAATTGACAATGAGCAGTTCTTC

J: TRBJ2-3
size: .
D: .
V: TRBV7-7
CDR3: CASSQGQSRTDTQYF
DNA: TGTGCTAGCAGCCAGGGACAAAGTAGAACAGATACGCAGTATTTT

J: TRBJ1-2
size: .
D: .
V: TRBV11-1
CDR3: CASSFRGGYTF
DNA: TGTGCCAGCAGCTTCCGGGGGGGCTACACCTTC

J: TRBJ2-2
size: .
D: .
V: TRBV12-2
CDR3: CASRFGGSDTGELFF
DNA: TGTGCAAGTCGCTTTGGTGGGAGTGACACCGGGGAGCTGTTTTTT

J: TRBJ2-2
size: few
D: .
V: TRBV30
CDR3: CAWSRDSNTGELFF
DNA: TGTGCCTGGTCCCGGGACTCCAACACCGGGGAGCTGTTTTTT

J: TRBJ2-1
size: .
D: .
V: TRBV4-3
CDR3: CASSQGAHKHNEQFF
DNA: TGCGCCAGCAGCCAGGGGGCCCACAAACACAATGAGCAGTTCTTC

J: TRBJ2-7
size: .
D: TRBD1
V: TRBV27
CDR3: CASSKDRGQGHEQYF
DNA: TGTGCCAGCAGTAAAGATCGAGGACAGGGCCACGAGCAGTACTTC

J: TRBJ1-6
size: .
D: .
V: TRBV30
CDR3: CAWNKMVNSPLHF
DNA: TGTGCCTGGAACAAAATGGTAAATTCACCCCTCCACTTT

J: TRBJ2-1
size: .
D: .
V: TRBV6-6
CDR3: CASSYRGTNNEQFF
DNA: TGTGCCAGCAGTTACAGGGGGACCAACAATGAGCAGTTCTTC

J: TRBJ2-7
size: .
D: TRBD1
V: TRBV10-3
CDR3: CAISVGQGAAYEQYF
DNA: TGTGCCATCAGTGTCGGACAGGGGGCAGCGTACGAGCAGTACTTC

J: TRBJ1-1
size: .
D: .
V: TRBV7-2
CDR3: CASSSPRRETEAFF
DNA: TGTGCCAGCAGCTCCCCACGACGGGAGACTGAAGCTTTCTTT

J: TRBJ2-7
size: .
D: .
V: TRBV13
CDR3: CASSSDTAYEQYF
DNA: TGTGCCAGCAGTTCTGACACCGCCTACGAGCAGTACTTC

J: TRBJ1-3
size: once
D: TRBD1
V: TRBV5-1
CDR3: CASSFSGQGLGNTIYF
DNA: TGCGCCAGCAGCTTCTCGGGACAGGGTCTTGGAAACACCATATATTTT

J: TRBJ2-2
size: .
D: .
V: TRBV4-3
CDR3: CASSQGVGRETGELFF
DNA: TGCGCCAGCAGCCAAGGGGTCGGGAGAGAGACCGGGGAGCTGTTTTTT

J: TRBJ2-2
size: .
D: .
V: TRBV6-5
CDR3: CASSYSAGADTGELFF
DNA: TGTGCCAGCAGTTACTCGGCGGGGGCCGACACCGGGGAGCTGTTTTTT

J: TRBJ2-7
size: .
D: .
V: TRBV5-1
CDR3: CASSLSYVSGLSEQYF
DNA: TGCGCCAGCAGCTTGTCTTATGTATCAGGACTCTCCGAGCAGTACTTC

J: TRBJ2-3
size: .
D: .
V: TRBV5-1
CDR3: CASRSTWEAYTDTQYF
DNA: TGCGCCAGCAGAAGTACGTGGGAGGCCTACACAGATACGCAGTATTTT

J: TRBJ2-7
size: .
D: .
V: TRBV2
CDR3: CARGDEQYF
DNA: TGTGCCAGAGGGGATGAGCAGTACTTC

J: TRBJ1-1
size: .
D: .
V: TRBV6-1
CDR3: CASKGRFWGETEAFF
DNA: TGTGCCAGCAAAGGCCGGTTTTGGGGGGAAACTGAAGCTTTCTTT

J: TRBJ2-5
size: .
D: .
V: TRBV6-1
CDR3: CATNRENQETQYF
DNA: TGTGCCACCAACAGGGAAAACCAAGAGACCCAGTACTTC

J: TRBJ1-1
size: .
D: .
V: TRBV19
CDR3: CASSIGTGFTEAFF
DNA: TGTGCCAGTAGTATCGGTACGGGGTTCACTGAAGCTTTCTTT

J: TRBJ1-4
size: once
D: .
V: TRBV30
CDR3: CAWSRVRANEKLFF
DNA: TGTGCCTGGAGTAGGGTCAGGGCAAATGAAAAACTGTTTTTT

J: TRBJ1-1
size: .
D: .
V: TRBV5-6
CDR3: CASSPTSQVVTEAFF
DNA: TGTGCCAGCAGCCCGACCTCACAGGTCGTCACTGAAGCTTTCTTT

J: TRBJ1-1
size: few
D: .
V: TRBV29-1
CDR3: CSVWGMNTEAFF
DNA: TGCAGCGTTTGGGGCATGAACACTGAAGCTTTCTTT

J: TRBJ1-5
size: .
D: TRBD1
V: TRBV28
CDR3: CASSFWAEMTGLVGKPQHF
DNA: TGTGCCAGCAGTTTCTGGGCGGAAATGACAGGGCTGGTAGGTAAGCCCCAGCATTTT

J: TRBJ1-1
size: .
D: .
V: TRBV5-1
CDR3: CASSPGQAGTEAFF
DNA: TGCGCCAGCAGCCCCGGCCAGGCTGGCACTGAAGCTTTCTTT

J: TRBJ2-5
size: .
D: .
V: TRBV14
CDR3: CASSQDLRSETQYF
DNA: TGTGCCAGCAGCCAAGATCTGAGGTCGGAGACCCAGTACTTC

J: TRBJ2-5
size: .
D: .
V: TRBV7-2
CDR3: CASSFLQETQYF
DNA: TGTGCCAGCAGCTTCCTCCAAGAGACCCAGTACTTC

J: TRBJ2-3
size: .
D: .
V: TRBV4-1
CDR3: CASSRAVLTDTQYF
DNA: TGCGCCAGCAGCCGGGCAGTCCTCACAGATACGCAGTATTTT

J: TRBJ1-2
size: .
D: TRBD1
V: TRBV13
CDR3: CASSYRTGDPGGYTF
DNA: TGTGCCAGCAGCTACCGGACAGGGGACCCTGGAGGCTACACCTTC

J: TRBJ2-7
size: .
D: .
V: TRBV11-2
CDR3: CASSSDRSSYEQYF
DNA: TGTGCCAGCAGCTCAGACAGAAGTTCCTACGAGCAGTACTTC

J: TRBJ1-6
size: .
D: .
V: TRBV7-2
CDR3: CASSPRGRRNNSPLHF
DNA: TGTGCCAGCAGCCCCCGAGGGCGCAGGAACAATTCACCCCTCCACTTT